The 22 T cell receptor beta chains given below trace back to one sample, sequenced in a study of Ad26.COV2.S vaccination and SARS-CoV-2 variants. The treatment denotes: approximately 18 received Ad26.COV2.S at low or high dose, single or two shots; 5 received placebo; per-sample allocation not given. Sampling happened 63 days after the first vaccine or placebo injection. Sequencing was performed with immunoSEQ multiplex PCR; in TCRdb, only in-frame clones are kept and a portion is missing. The table lists 350,000 to 500,000 clones, roughly 91% of them singletons. The source was peripheral blood, collected in a trial of Ad26.COV2.S vaccine versus placebo. The receptors derive from a person between 18 and 60 years old who received the Ad26.COV2.S COVID-19 vaccine or a placebo.

The V gene is TRBV7-2, the J gene TRBJ2-3; D is unclear. Germline V lookup: CDR1 SGHTA, CDR2 FQGNSA. The germline V and J ends were trimmed by 2 bases and 5 bases, with 17 bases remaining between them. The CDR3 is 16 amino acids. The CDR3 loop is CASSLSYRPRVDTQYF. The DNA of the CDR3 is TGTGCCAGCAGCTTATCTTATCGCCCCCGGGTAGATACGCAGTATTTT.

CDR3 DNA: TGCGCCAGCAGCCAAGTCCGAGGGACAGCCCAAGAGACCCAGTACTTC. It yields the protein CASSQVRGTAQETQYF. V gene TRBV4-1 combines with J gene TRBJ2-5; 7 bases are a match to TRBD1. The J segment lost 1 base and the V segment lost 1 base, leaving 6 bases of the junction unmatched. Germline values: CDR1 MGHRA, CDR2 YSYEKL. CDR3 size: 16 residues.

This sequence joins TRBV24-1 and TRBJ2-3, with D perhaps TRBD1 (6 bases). The V end lost 4 bases, the J end lost 3 bases, and 16 bases lay between the germline ends. This CDR3 has 16 amino acids. Germline V CDR1 and CDR2: KGHDR, SFDVKD. The CDR3: CATSEQTGWRTDTQYF. The CDR3 nucleotides are TGTGCCACCAGTGAACAAACAGGGTGGAGGACAGATACGCAGTATTTT.

The chain recombines TRBV7-2 with TRBJ2-7, with TRBD2 as a possible D gene (6 bases). Trimming cost V 1 base and J 1 base, with 11 bases left between them. Germline V gene data show CDR1 as SGHTA and CDR2 as FQGNSA. The CDR3 length is 15 residues. In DNA form, the CDR3 reads TGTGCCAGCAGCTTAGAGGGTCGGGAGTCCTACGAGCAGTACTTC. Translation: CASSLEGRESYEQYF. The full variable domain, its missing parts supplied by reference TRBV7-2 and TRBJ2-7, is GAGVSQSPSNKVTEKGKDVELRCDPISGHTALYWYRQSLGQGLEFLIYFQGNSAPDKSGLPSDRFSAERTGGSVSTLTIQRTQQEDSAVYLCASSLEGRESYEQYFGPGTRLTVT.

The chain joins TRBV6-6 to TRBJ2-7, with D possibly TRBD2 on 6 matching bases. V was pared by 2 bases and J by 2 bases, with 16 bases between. CDR1 and CDR2 (germline): MNHNY, SVGAGI (reference sequence). The CDR3 consists of 16 residues. This chain's CDR3 is CASSYPGIAAPYEQYF. The CDR3 coding sequence is TGTGCCAGCAGTTACCCCGGGATAGCGGCTCCCTACGAGCAGTACTTC.

The V call is TRBV6-2 or TRBV6-3, the J call TRBJ2-5, with D possibly TRBD2 on 6 matching bases. V gave up 5 bases and J gave up 0 bases, with 13 bases separating them. This CDR3 comprises 15 residues. CDR1 and CDR2 from the germline V gene are MNHEY and SVGEGT. CDR3 in amino acids: CASSTYLADQETQYF. The CDR3 DNA reads as TGTGCCAGCAGTACATACTTAGCGGACCAAGAGACCCAGTACTTC.

The rearrangement links TRBV28 to TRBJ1-2; 7 bases agree with TRBD1. CDR3 length: 15 amino acids. Germline V gives CDR1 MDHEN, CDR2 SYDVKM. Losses at the gene ends were 2 bases for V and 6 bases for J; bases not matched to a gene: 9. The CDR3 here is CASSLIEEGADGYTF. The CDR3 coding sequence is TGTGCCAGCAGTTTAATCGAAGAGGGGGCAGATGGCTACACCTTC.

Here the CDR3 reads CASSYSLRRTGGNREQYF. The CDR3 bases are TGTGCCAGCAGTTACTCCCTGAGACGGACAGGGGGCAACAGGGAGCAGTACTTC. The chain is built from TRBV6-2 or TRBV6-3 and TRBJ2-7; 11 bases fit TRBD1. V trimming: 0 bases; J trimming: 7 bases; junction bases outside the gene matches: 14. The germline CDR1 and CDR2 sequences are MNHEY and SVGEGT. The CDR3 is made up of 18 amino acids.

J is TRBJ1-1 and V is TRBV19, with a possible D match to TRBD1 (6 bases). The CDR3 spans 12 residues. Trimming cost V 8 bases and J 6 bases, with 13 bases left between them. From germline, CDR1 is LNHDA and CDR2 SQIVND (reference sequence). CDR3: CASSSRGPEAFF. For the CDR3, the DNA is TGTGCCAGTTCCTCCAGGGGACCTGAAGCTTTCTTT.

This clone has just one count. V and J are TRBV11-2 and TRBJ1-4; 11 nucleotides agree with TRBD1. The CDR3 is made up of 15 amino acids. Germline V gene data show CDR1 as SGHAT and CDR2 as FQNNGV. V was pared by 3 bases and J by 4 bases, with 1 base of the junction left unmatched. CDR3 amino acids: CASSFGTGGNEKLFF. The DNA for the CDR3 is TGTGCCAGCAGCTTTGGGACAGGGGGTAATGAAAAACTGTTTTTT.

The V call is TRBV9, the J call TRBJ2-7, with 9 bases fitting TRBD2. CDR1 and CDR2 (germline): SGDLS, YYNGEE. V lost 1 base, J lost 0 bases, and 11 bases stayed unmatched. The CDR3 length is 18 residues. The DNA of the CDR3 is TGTGCCAGCAGCGTAAGTGCGTCTAGCGGGAAGAGCTCCTACGAGCAGTACTTC. Residues: CASSVSASSGKSSYEQYF.

The rearrangement joins TRBV5-4 to TRBJ2-1; D perhaps matches TRBD1 (6 bases). The germline V and J ends were trimmed by 6 bases and 7 bases, with 23 bases remaining between them. CDR3 length equals 16 residues. CDR1 and CDR2 (germline): SGHNT, YYREEE (reference sequence). CDR3 coding DNA: TGTGCCAGCACTACACCCGGAGCAGGGGCGGAGAATGAGCAGTTCTTC. Encoded protein: CASTTPGAGAENEQFF. Combining the CDR3 with reference TRBV5-4 and TRBJ2-1 gives the whole variable domain ETGVTQSPTHLIKTRGQQVTLRCSSQSGHNTVSWYQQALGQGPQFIFQYYREEENGRGNFPPRFSGLQFPNYSSELNVNALELDDSALYLCASTTPGAGAENEQFFGPGTRLTVL.

The rearrangement uses TRBV9 and TRBJ2-3; D unresolved. CDR1 is SGDLS and CDR2 is YYNGEE in the germline V gene. Trimming shortened V by 2 bases and J by 4 bases, and 8 bases separated the two germline ends. The CDR3 is 13 amino acids. CDR3: CASSVEWADTQYF. In DNA, the CDR3 is TGTGCCAGCAGCGTGGAATGGGCAGATACGCAGTATTTT.

This chain uses TRBV4-1 with TRBJ2-7; D not resolved. Germline V gene data show CDR1 as MGHRA and CDR2 as YSYEKL. The CDR3 length is 15 residues. V lost 0 bases, J lost 0 bases, and 9 bases lay in between. CDR3 DNA sequence: TGCGCCAGCAGCCAAGAACCCGGAGTCTCCTACGAGCAGTACTTC. As protein: CASSQEPGVSYEQYF.

The chain employs TRBV10-3 and TRBJ2-1, with D perhaps matching TRBD1 or TRBD2 (5 bases each). Trimming removed 2 bases at V and 0 bases at J, with 14 bases between. The CDR3 sequence is 17 residues long. CDR1 and CDR2 from the germline V gene are ENHRY and SYGVKD. DNA of the CDR3: TGTGCCATCAGTGAGCCTGGGACGGGGAGCTCCTACAATGAGCAGTTCTTC. Its protein product is CAISEPGTGSSYNEQFF.

CDR3 region: CSVGPRPNNEQFF. The CDR3 DNA reads TGCAGCGTTGGACCCCGTCCTAACAATGAGCAGTTCTTC. The chain couples TRBV29-1 to TRBJ2-1, with D unclear. The CDR3 sequence is 13 residues long. Germline V gene data show CDR1 as SQVTM and CDR2 as ANQGSEA. Trimming cost V 4 bases and J 5 bases, with 12 bases left between them.

The chain joins TRBV3-1 (or the pseudogene TRBV3-2) to TRBJ2-7; perhaps D is TRBD1 or TRBD2 (5 bases each). The V gene lost 1 base and the J gene lost 2 bases, with 12 bases spanning the gap. This CDR3 contains 15 residues. Germline assignment: CDR1 LGHDT and CDR2 YNNKEL (reference sequence). CDR3 nucleotides: TGTGCCAGCAGCCAAGTAAGCCGGGGACCCTACGAGCAGTACTTC. Translating it yields CASSQVSRGPYEQYF.

This clone has only one observation. The V and J genes are TRBV2 and TRBJ2-7; 12 nucleotides agree with TRBD2. Germline trimming cut 5 bases from V and 3 bases from J; bases unmatched to any gene: 11. From germline, CDR1 is SNHLY and CDR2 FYNNEI. The CDR3 has 17 amino acids. In DNA, the CDR3 is TGTGCCAGCAGTTCGATGACTAGCGGGGGCTTCATCTACGAGCAGTACTTC. Translated, it gives CASSSMTSGGFIYEQYF.

In its sample, this clone was seen a few times. The chain recombines TRBV5-4 with TRBJ2-7, with D hard to call. Germline V gene lookup returns CDR1 SGHNT and CDR2 YYREEE (reference sequence). The CDR3 length is 11 residues. V shed 3 bases and J shed 3 bases, with 4 bases lying between them. The CDR3 region is CASSSVYEQYF. The CDR3 coding sequence is TGTGCCAGCAGCTCCGTCTACGAGCAGTACTTC.

This chain connects TRBV5-8 to TRBJ1-2, with a weak D call TRBD1 (5 bases). V was trimmed by 0 bases and J by 8 bases, leaving 11 bases between them. The length of the CDR3 is 13 residues. CDR1 SGHTS and CDR2 YDEGEE come from the germline V gene. The CDR3 DNA follows: TGTGCCAGCAGCTTGGTCAGGGATGGAGGCTACACCTTC. Residues: CASSLVRDGGYTF.

This clone was picked up one time. The J gene is TRBJ2-7, the V gene TRBV9; the D gene is possibly TRBD1 (6 bases). The CDR3 runs 17 residues. V was clipped by 0 bases and J by 0 bases, with 16 bases between them. CDR1 and CDR2 from the germline V gene are SGDLS and YYNGEE. This chain's CDR3 is CASSVEGRQASSYEQYF. The CDR3 DNA reads as TGTGCCAGCAGCGTAGAGGGCCGACAGGCCAGCTCCTACGAGCAGTACTTC.

The V gene is TRBV7-8, the J gene TRBJ1-1; TRBD1 might be the D (6 bases). This CDR3 has 14 residues. Germline values: CDR1 SGHVS, CDR2 FQNEAQ. The V and J ends lost 5 bases and 2 bases respectively, with 12 bases between them. The CDR3 here is CASSRTAGNTEAFF. CDR3 DNA: TGTGCCAGCAGCCGGACAGCAGGTAACACTGAAGCTTTCTTT.